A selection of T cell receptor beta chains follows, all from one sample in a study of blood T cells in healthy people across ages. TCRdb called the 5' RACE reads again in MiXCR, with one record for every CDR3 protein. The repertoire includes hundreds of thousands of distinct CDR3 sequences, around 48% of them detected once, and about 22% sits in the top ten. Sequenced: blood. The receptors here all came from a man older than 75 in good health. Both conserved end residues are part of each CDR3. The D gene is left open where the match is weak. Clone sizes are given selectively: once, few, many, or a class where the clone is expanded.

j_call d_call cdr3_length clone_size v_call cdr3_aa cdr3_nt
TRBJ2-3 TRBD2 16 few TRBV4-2 CASSQVTSGRTDTQYF TGTGCCAGCAGCCAAGTGACTAGCGGACGCACAGATACGCAGTATTTT
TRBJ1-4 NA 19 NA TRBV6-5 CASSYFIPDGRGITEKLFF TGTGCCAGCAGTTATTTTATCCCGGACGGAAGGGGGATTACTGAAAAACTGTTTTTT
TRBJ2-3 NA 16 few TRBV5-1 CASSLVMGGAPDTQYF TGCGCCAGCAGCCTCGTTATGGGGGGGGCCCCAGATACGCAGTATTTT
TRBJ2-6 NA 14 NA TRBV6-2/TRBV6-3 CASSQEPGANVLTF TGTGCCAGCAGTCAAGAGCCTGGGGCCAACGTCCTGACTTTC
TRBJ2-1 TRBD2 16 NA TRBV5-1 CASSLDGSSGYNGQFF TGCGCCAGCAGCTTGGATGGGTCTAGCGGATACAATGGGCAGTTCTTC
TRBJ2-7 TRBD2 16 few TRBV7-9 CASSPWTSGFSYEQYF TGTGCCAGCAGCCCATGGACTAGCGGGTTCTCCTACGAGCAGTACTTC
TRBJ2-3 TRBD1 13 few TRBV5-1 CASSDRVADTQYF TGCGCCAGCAGCGACAGGGTTGCCGATACGCAGTATTTT
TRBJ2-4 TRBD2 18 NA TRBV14 CASSHEPGLAGYWDIQYF TGTGCCAGCAGCCACGAACCCGGACTAGCAGGCTATTGGGACATTCAGTACTTC
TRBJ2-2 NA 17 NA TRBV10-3 CAIRATSGVRGTGELFF TGTGCCATCAGAGCAACAAGTGGGGTCCGAGGAACCGGGGAGCTGTTTTTT
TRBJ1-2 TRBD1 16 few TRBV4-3 CASSQEVARGDYGYTF TGCGCCAGCAGCCAAGAGGTCGCCAGGGGGGACTATGGCTACACCTTC
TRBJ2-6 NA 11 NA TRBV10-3 CAISGANVLTF TGTGCCATCTCTGGGGCCAACGTCCTGACTTTC
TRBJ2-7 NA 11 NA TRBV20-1 CSATASYEQYF TGCAGTGCCACCGCGTCCTACGAGCAGTACTTC
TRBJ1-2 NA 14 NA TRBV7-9 CASSLVSTGSGYTF TGTGCCAGCAGCCTAGTTTCAACGGGGAGCGGCTACACCTTC
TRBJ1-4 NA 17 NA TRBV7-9 CASSLGRTDSTNEKLFF TGTGCCAGCAGCTTAGGAAGGACGGATTCAACTAATGAAAAACTGTTTTTT
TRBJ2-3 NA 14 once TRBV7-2 CASSAIQGADTQYF TGTGCCAGCAGCGCGATACAGGGTGCAGATACGCAGTATTTT
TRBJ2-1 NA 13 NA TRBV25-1 CASSEKGAREQFF TGTGCCAGCAGTGAAAAAGGGGCTCGGGAGCAGTTCTTC
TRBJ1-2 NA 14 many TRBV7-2 CASSHSYVPHGYTF TGTGCCAGCAGCCATTCCTACGTGCCTCATGGCTACACCTTC
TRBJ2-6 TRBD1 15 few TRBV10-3 CASEKGAGGANVLTF TGTGCCTCAGAAAAGGGGGCAGGAGGGGCCAACGTCCTGACTTTC
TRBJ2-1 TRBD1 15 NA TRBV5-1 CASSFRGTGFDEQFF TGCGCCAGCAGCTTTCGTGGGACAGGGTTCGATGAGCAGTTCTTC
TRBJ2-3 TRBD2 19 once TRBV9 CASSDGTSGGAWNTDTQYF TGTGCCAGCAGCGATGGGACTAGCGGGGGGGCATGGAACACAGATACGCAGTATTTT
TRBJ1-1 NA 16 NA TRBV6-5 CASSRHLLSENTEAFF TGTGCCAGCAGTCGCCACCTCTTATCCGAGAACACTGAAGCTTTCTTT
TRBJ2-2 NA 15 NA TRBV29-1 CSLNRDRLNTGELFF TGCAGCTTGAACAGGGACCGGCTGAACACCGGGGAGCTGTTTTTT
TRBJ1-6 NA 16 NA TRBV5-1 CASSLDRGKANSPLHF TGCGCCAGCAGCTTGGACCGGGGCAAGGCAAATTCACCCCTCCACTTT
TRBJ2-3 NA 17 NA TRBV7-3 CAGSLGLVLASTDTQYF TGTGCCGGCAGCTTGGGTTTAGTTCTAGCAAGCACAGATACGCAGTATTTT
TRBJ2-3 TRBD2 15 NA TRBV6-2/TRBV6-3 CASTTGGRGTDTQYF TGTGCCAGCACTACGGGGGGACGCGGAACAGATACGCAGTATTTT
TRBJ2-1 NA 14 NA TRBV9 CASSGTLAAQGLFF TGTGCCAGCAGCGGGACGTTAGCGGCCCAGGGGCTGTTCTTC
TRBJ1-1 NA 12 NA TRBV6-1 CASTYGNTEAFF TGTGCCAGCACCTACGGGAACACTGAAGCTTTCTTT
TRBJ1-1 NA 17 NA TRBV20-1 CSARDFGDWGMNTEAFF TGCAGTGCTAGAGATTTCGGGGATTGGGGGATGAACACTGAAGCTTTCTTT
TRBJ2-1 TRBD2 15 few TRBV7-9 CASSIAGARENEQFF TGTGCCAGCAGCATAGCAGGTGCGCGGGAGAATGAGCAGTTCTTC
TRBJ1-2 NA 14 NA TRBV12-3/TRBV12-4 CASSPGGTLYGYTF TGTGCCAGCAGTCCTGGGGGAACTCTCTATGGCTACACCTTC
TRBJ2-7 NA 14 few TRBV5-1 CASSSPGPLDEQYF TGCGCCAGCAGCTCCCCGGGGCCCCTCGACGAGCAGTACTTC
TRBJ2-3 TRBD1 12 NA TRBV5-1 CASSQGEDTQSF TGCGCCAGCAGCCAGGGGGAAGATACGCAGTCTTTT
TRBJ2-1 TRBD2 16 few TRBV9 CASSVLAGVGYNEQFF TGTGCCAGCAGCGTCCTAGCGGGAGTTGGCTACAATGAGCAGTTCTTC
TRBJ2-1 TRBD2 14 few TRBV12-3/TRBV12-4 CASSPGLAVGGQFF TGTGCCAGCAGCCCGGGACTAGCGGTTGGGGGGCAGTTCTTC
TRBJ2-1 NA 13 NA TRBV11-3 CASGDGPYNEQFF TGTGCCAGCGGTGACGGCCCCTACAATGAGCAGTTCTTC
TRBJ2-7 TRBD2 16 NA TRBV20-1 CSARDPSGSRTYEQYF TGCAGTGCTAGAGATCCTAGCGGGAGTAGGACCTACGAGCAGTACTTC
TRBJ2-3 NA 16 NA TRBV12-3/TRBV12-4 CASSPEDLGDTDTQYF TGTGCCAGCAGCCCCGAGGACCTGGGGGACACAGATACGCAGTATTTT
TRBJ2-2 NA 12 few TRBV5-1 CASRLGTGELFF TGCGCCAGCAGGCTGGGCACCGGGGAGCTGTTTTTT
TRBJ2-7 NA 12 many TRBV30 CAWSPVRYEQYF TGTGCCTGGAGCCCCGTTAGGTACGAGCAGTACTTC
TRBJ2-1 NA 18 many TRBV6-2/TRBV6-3 CASSFFPLLLTAYNEQFF TGTGCCAGCAGTTTTTTCCCCCTCCTCTTGACGGCATACAATGAGCAGTTCTTC
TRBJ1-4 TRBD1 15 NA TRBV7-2 CASSLEGGWGEKLFF TGTGCCAGCAGCTTAGAAGGGGGCTGGGGTGAAAAACTGTTTTTT
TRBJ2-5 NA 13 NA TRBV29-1 CSVKRVEHETQYF TGCAGCGTTAAGCGTGTAGAGCATGAGACCCAGTACTTC
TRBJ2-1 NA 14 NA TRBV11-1 CASSNGRSPGEQFF TGTGCCAGCAGCAACGGACGGAGTCCAGGCGAGCAGTTCTTC
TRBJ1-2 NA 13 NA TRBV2 CASSEQGYYGYTF TGTGCCAGCAGTGAACAGGGTTACTATGGCTACACCTTC
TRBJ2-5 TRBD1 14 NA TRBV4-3 CASHHRDRGQTQYF TGCGCCAGCCACCACCGGGACAGGGGGCAGACCCAGTACTTC
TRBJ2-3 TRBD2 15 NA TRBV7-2 CASSLVAGRSDTQYF TGTGCCAGCAGCTTAGTCGCCGGGAGGTCCGATACGCAGTATTTT
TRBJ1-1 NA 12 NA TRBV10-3 CATGQLNTEAFF TGTGCCACCGGACAGTTGAACACTGAAGCTTTCTTT
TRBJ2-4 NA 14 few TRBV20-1 CSARAPLAKNIQYF TGCAGTGCTAGAGCCCCCCTAGCCAAAAACATTCAGTACTTC
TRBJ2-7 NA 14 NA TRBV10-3 CAISESGGTHEQYF TGTGCCATCAGTGAGTCGGGTGGCACCCACGAGCAGTACTTC
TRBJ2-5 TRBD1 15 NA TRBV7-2 CASRRGRASQETQYF TGTGCCAGCAGAAGGGGGCGGGCCTCCCAAGAGACCCAGTACTTC
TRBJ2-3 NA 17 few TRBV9 CASSVAPSLGNTDTQYF TGTGCCAGCAGCGTAGCCCCGTCCCTTGGGAACACAGATACGCAGTATTTT
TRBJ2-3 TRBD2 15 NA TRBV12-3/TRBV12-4 CASSPSSGGRYTQYF TGTGCCAGCAGTCCCTCTAGCGGGGGACGATATACGCAGTATTTT
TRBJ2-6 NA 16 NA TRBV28 CASSTPVSWGANVLTF TGTGCCAGCAGTACACCAGTGTCGTGGGGGGCCAACGTCCTGACTTTC
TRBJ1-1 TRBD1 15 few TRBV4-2 CASSQRDRGYTEAFF TGTGCCAGCAGCCAGCGGGACAGGGGGTATACTGAAGCTTTCTTT